One sample yielded the 10 T cell receptor beta chains listed below, sequenced in a study of OX40 agonist ivuxolimab in advanced cancers. Only in-frame clones appear in the TCRdb table, and some are missing; sequencing was by immunoSEQ multiplex PCR. The data show roughly 47,000 clones, roughly nine tenths seen once. Sequenced here: CD4+ or CD8+ T cells sorted from blood, sampled in a trial of the OX40 agonist ivuxolimab. Receptor source: an adult with an advanced solid tumor such as melanoma, head and neck, liver or kidney cancer.

The count of this clone is one. The chain carries TRBV7-3 and TRBJ2-5, with TRBD1 as a possible D gene (6 bases). V was pared by 5 bases and J by 0 bases, with 10 bases between. The CDR3 has 14 amino acids. CDR1 SGHTA and CDR2 FQGTGA come from the germline V gene. The CDR3 sequence is CASSHTGYQETQYF. Written as DNA, the CDR3 is TGTGCCAGCAGCCATACAGGGTACCAAGAGACCCAGTACTTC. Filled out from reference TRBV7-3 and TRBJ2-5, the complete variable domain reads GAGVSQTPSNKVTEKGKYVELRCDPISGHTALYWYRQSLGQGPEFLIYFQGTGAADDSGLPNDRFFAVRPEGSVSTLKIQRTERGDSAVYLCASSHTGYQETQYFGPGTRLLVL.

The rearrangement uses TRBV6-6 and TRBJ1-2; no reliable D call. V was cut by 6 bases and J by 5 bases, with 7 bases left in between. Germline loops: CDR1 MNHNY, CDR2 SVGAGI (reference sequence). The CDR3 length is 11 residues. The CDR3, as DNA: TGTGCCAGCAGGACTGGATATGGCTACACCTTC. It encodes CASRTGYGYTF.

The chain carries TRBV4-3 and TRBJ1-6, with D tentatively TRBD1 (5 bases). The CDR3 covers 14 residues. Germline CDR1 is LGHNA and CDR2 is YSLEER. Trimming removed 0 bases at V and 8 bases at J, with 8 bases between. CDR3 nucleotides: TGCGCCAGCAGCCAAGACAGGGTGGATTCACCCCTCCACTTT. Translating gives CASSQDRVDSPLHF.

The chain joins TRBV5-6 to TRBJ1-2, with D unresolved. The CDR3 sequence is 15 residues long. The V and J ends lost 4 bases and 3 bases respectively, with 16 bases between them. Germline CDR1 and CDR2: SGHDT and YYEEEE. The CDR3 loop reads CASSPGGSGYYGYTF. The CDR3 nucleotides are TGTGCCAGCAGCCCCGGAGGTTCGGGGTACTATGGCTACACCTTC.

As to this clone: At one end, the junction sequence differs from germline, possibly due to a read error. The rearrangement links TRBV7-2 to TRBJ1-2, with no clear D. Germline V lookup: CDR1 SGHTA, CDR2 FQGNSA. The CDR3 runs to 8 residues. The CDR3 is CASSLVSF. CDR3 coding DNA: TGTGCCAGCAGCTTAGTCAGCTTC.

V usage is TRBV30 and J usage is TRBJ1-2; 8 bases are shared with TRBD1. The trim removed 5 bases at V and 8 bases at J, leaving 4 bases unmatched. CDR3 length: 11 residues. From germline, CDR1 is GTSNPN and CDR2 SVGIG (reference sequence). Here the CDR3 reads CAWRTGPGYTF. As DNA, the CDR3 is TGTGCCTGGCGGACAGGGCCCGGCTACACCTTC.

The V and J genes are TRBV19 and TRBJ2-7; D gene ambiguous. Deletions cut 3 bases from V and 0 bases from J, with 3 bases between. The V gene's germline CDR1 is LNHDA and CDR2 SQIVND (reference sequence). The CDR3 has 12 residues. CDR3 in DNA: TGTGCCAGTAGTATGACCTCCTACGAGCAGTACTTC. This translates into CASSMTSYEQYF.

This rearrangement joins TRBV30 to TRBJ2-1; 8 bases map to TRBD2. The CDR3 extends over 15 amino acids. The germline CDR1 and CDR2 sequences are GTSNPN and SVGIG (reference sequence). V was clipped by 0 bases and J by 4 bases; unmatched bases: 5. Here the CDR3 reads CAWSVQAGGYNEQFF. CDR3 DNA: TGTGCCTGGAGTGTACAGGCGGGGGGATACAATGAGCAGTTCTTC.

J is TRBJ2-4 and V is TRBV9, with 11 bases lining up with TRBD1. Germline V lookup: CDR1 SGDLS, CDR2 YYNGEE. The CDR3 length is 16 residues. V was pared by 2 bases and J by 8 bases, with 9 bases of the junction left unmatched. The CDR3 protein is CASSVRTGGDIDIQYF. The CDR3 nucleotides read TGTGCCAGCAGCGTTCGGACAGGGGGCGATATCGACATTCAGTACTTC. Looking up the rest from reference TRBV9 and TRBJ2-4 gives the full variable domain: DSGVTQTPKHLITATGQRVTLRCSPRSGDLSVYWYQQSLDQGLQFLIQYYNGEERAKGNILERFSAQQFPDLHSELNLSSLELGDSALYFCASSVRTGGDIDIQYFGAGTRLSVL.

As regards this clone: A single base separates this from a much larger clone, so it may be a read error. The chain joins TRBV6-1 to TRBJ2-7; the match to TRBD1 covers 8 bases. Germline V lookup: CDR1 MNHNS, CDR2 SASEGT. The length of the CDR3 is 14 residues. The trim removed 1 base at V and 4 bases at J, leaving 3 bases unmatched. In nucleotides, the CDR3 is TGTGCCAGCAGTGAAGGGACAGGGTTGTACGAGCAGTACTTC. Protein product: CASSEGTGLYEQYF.